The sequence of this T cell receptor (beta chain) was determined in a study of early T cells in non-severe SARS-CoV-2 infection. Study-level background: Sequenced bulk RNA came from whole blood that was unsorted, and chains were unpaired.

Each single cDNA molecule received a unique molecular identifier. TCRdb re-called the 5' RACE reads through MiXCR, storing one row per CDR3 protein. The profile shows tens of thousands of distinct CDR3 sequences, 10% to 15% of them singletons. V was clipped by 5 bases and J by 0 bases, with 20 bases between them. The CDR3 has 19 amino acids. CDR1 and CDR2 (germline): MNHNY, SVGAGI (reference sequence). Findings and caveats of the study: Private and CD4 specificities were missed by VDJdb matching, skewed to anti-spike CD8.

This clonotype occurred a few times. Its specificity is unknown. The source material was whole blood. This receptor was taken from an adult who was a healthcare worker with PCR-confirmed SARS-CoV-2 infection or an uninfected control (not recorded which). This rearrangement joins TRBV6-6 to TRBJ2-6; the D call may be TRBD1 or TRBD2 (5 bases each). The CDR3 DNA reads TGTGCCAGCAGTCCCATAACTCCGGGACGAACCTCTGGGGCCAACGTCCTGACTTTC. Encoded protein: CASSPITPGRTSGANVLTF.